Reported below is one T cell receptor (beta chain). Its antigen is unidentified. Only one base separates this from a far larger clonotype, so it likely reflects a read error. Distinct nucleotide sequences in the sample also encode this CDR3. This sample was included in a study of shared clonotypes between healthy human individuals. CD45RA+ naive and CD45RA-negative memory subsets were separated from CD4+ cells. Per germline, CDR1 ENHRY and CDR2 SYGVKD. The CDR3 loop spans 13 amino acids. TCRdb's table, derived via immunoSEQ multiplex PCR, lists solely in-frame clones and lacks some. The data show nearly 750,000 clones, with about two thirds seen just once and around 1.8% held by the top ten. Points from the study as a whole: Among a few donors, roughly 5% of naive CD4 clonotypes were found in common. Clonotype sharing levels among donors were expected to vary with sequencing depth. The study found lower generation probabilities in non-shared clonotypes than in those shared by all four donors.

The chain couples TRBV10-3 to TRBJ2-7; possibly TRBD1 for D (5 bases). The origin of this receptor is a woman in her 30s in good health. Specimen: memory CD4+ T cells sorted from blood. Subset specified: CD45RA-negative fraction. The CDR3 DNA sequence: TGTGCCATCATGACAGCGAGCTCCTACGAGCAATACTTC. Its translation is CAIMTASSYEQYF.